The source of this T cell receptor (beta chain) is a study of blood T cell repertoires in COVID-19 (dated by TCRdb to the early 2020s). Background for the entire study: Samples covering the acute and convalescent phases of COVID-19 were provided by collaborators in the United States, Italy and Spain. Where available, HLA class I and class II types were taken from metadata supplied by the sample provider and were not determined by assay-based typing. Deeply sampled blood TCRbeta repertoires from subjects exposed to, actively infected with, or recovered from COVID-19 were included in the dataset. Nearly every sample came with metadata listing a de-identified subject ID, COVID-19 status, age in years and sex. The repertoires were released in a freely available public database intended as a resource for research on the immune response to SARS-CoV-2. Samples came from the ongoing ImmuneRACE study (first 160 participants) plus 1,254 subjects from 6 global collaborators. The material from the prospective study consisted of cDNA or gDNA derived from T cells, B-cell-depleted T cells, or PBMCs.

Beyond this particular receptor, the publication reports: Clinical and demographic metadata were provided uncurated, with the amount varying by source and participant.

Deletion took 2 bases off V and 6 bases off J, with a span of 18 bases between the germline ends. The CDR3 measures 15 amino acids from cysteine to phenylalanine. The sequence is cut down to CDR3 DNA, 45 bases in frame from base 1. The germline V gene (reference sequence) provides CDR1 SGHNT and CDR2 YYREEE. Another Seattle source contributed samples from volunteer blood donors who had recovered from COVID-19. Collaborating institutions collected whole blood in K2EDTA tubes following their own protocols. Collaborator samples were shipped for TCRbeta analysis as frozen whole blood, isolated PBMCs, or DNA extracted from either sample type. TCRbeta CDR3 regions were amplified from genomic DNA using the immunoSEQ Assay, a bias-controlled multiplex PCR. The study's own analysis went as follows. The number of nucleated cells in each sample was estimated by amplification of reference gene primers within the assay. To quantify the absolute abundance of each unique TCRbeta CDR3 rearrangement, sequence reads were collapsed and filtered. Productive Simpson clonality was computed per sample as the square root of Simpson's diversity index over productive rearrangements. Imported from immuneACCESS, the table was reduced by TCRdb to in-frame sequences with V and J called. These copies leave out some clones; in studies compared against another copy, an unresolved V gene accounts for under half, and the cause of the remainder is not known. V, J and clone size reflect that table, while D and trimming were determined from the DNA. The sample has roughly 190,000 clones on record, more than 70% of them singletons. The ten largest clones capture about 6.8% of the sample.

Notes on this clone: Its antigen is still unknown. No base quality information exists; no much larger clone differs at one position.

This clonotype originated in a woman aged 40 to 50 who had recovered from COVID-19. The sequenced sample was peripheral blood. The chain employs TRBV5-4 and TRBJ2-7; perhaps TRBD2 is the D gene, with 6 bases matching. The DNA is as follows: TGTGCCAGCAGCTTCAAGGGGCTAGCGACCGGCGAGCAGTACTTC. The encoded protein is CASSFKGLATGEQYF.